The 32 T cell receptor beta chains presented below share a single source sample, sequenced in a study of Graves' ophthalmopathy and Graves' hyperthyroidism (dated 2018 in TCRdb). Sequencing took place on an Illumina HiSeq 2000. For repertoire sequencing, the TCR beta CDR3 regions were amplified from RNA transcripts. HTBI primers and the Qiagen OneStep RT-PCR kit were used in a first-round RT-PCR, which was followed by a second-round multiplex PCR, size selection and purification. TCRdb redid the processing of the public reads, applying fastp at Q25 and MiXCR, and retained in-frame beta chains. A single entry per CDR3 protein holds the most common genes and DNA from its merged rows. The sample profile shows approximately 700,000 distinct CDR3 sequences; under 50% of them were found once. The ten largest clones take up more than 2.5% of the sample. Material for sequencing was peripheral blood. The receptors stem from an adult man with Graves' ophthalmopathy.

In this sample, this clonotype turned up a few times. A read error may account for a junction end that differs from germline. V and J are TRBV10-2 and TRBJ2-7; D could derive from TRBD1 or TRBD2 (5 bases each). Germline CDR1 and CDR2: WSHSY and SAAADI. CDR3 length: 16 amino acids. The CDR3 reads CASSPRLGEHNHEQYF. The CDR3 bases are TGTGCCAGCTCACCACGGTTGGGGGAGCATAATCACGAGCAGTACTTC.

To note about this clonotype: One end of the junction fails to match germline, which may point to a read error. CDR3 coding DNA: TGCGCCAGCAGCTCTCGCGGGGGCCTCCAAGAGACCCAGTACTTC. Amino acids: CASSSRGGLQETQYF. V usage is TRBV11-1 and J usage is TRBJ2-5; maybe TRBD2 (7 bases). The CDR3 extends over 15 amino acids. CDR1 SGHAT and CDR2 FQDESV come from the germline V gene (reference sequence). Based on the CDR3 plus reference TRBV11-1 and TRBJ2-5, the full variable domain is EAEVAQSPRYKITEKSQAVAFWCDPISGHATLYWYRQILGQGPELLVQFQDESVVDDSQLPKDRFSAERLKGVDSTLKIQPAELGDSAMYLCASSSRGGLQETQYFGPGTRLLVL.

This clonotype has at least ten counts. The V gene is TRBV6-6, the J gene TRBJ2-5; D not resolved. The length of the CDR3 is 14 residues. From germline, CDR1 is MNHNY and CDR2 SVGAGI (reference sequence). V was pared by 5 bases and J by 0 bases, with 10 bases between. The CDR3 sequence: CASSPNQYQETQYF. CDR3 nucleotide sequence: TGTGCCAGCAGTCCAAATCAGTACCAAGAGACCCAGTACTTC.

The CDR3 spells CASSAGGSNGYTF. The DNA of the CDR3 is TGCGCCAGCAGTGCTGGGGGGTCGAACGGCTACACCTTC. The rearrangement uses TRBV5-1 and TRBJ1-2, with a weak D call TRBD1 (5 bases). Between the trimmed V and J ends, which lost 5 bases and 8 bases, there was a span of 16 bases. The germline V gene encodes CDR1 SGHRS and CDR2 YFSETQ. The CDR3 has 13 amino acids.

V usage is TRBV7-2 and J usage is TRBJ1-6; tentative D call: TRBD1 (5 bases). This CDR3 contains 18 residues. Germline CDR1 and CDR2: SGHTA and FQGNSA. The V end was cut by 1 base, the J end by 7 bases, with 20 bases between. The CDR3 loop is CASSLGPAGGQPNSPLHF. CDR3 coding DNA: TGTGCCAGCAGCTTAGGCCCAGCGGGTGGACAACCGAATTCACCCCTCCACTTT.

The chain combines TRBV2 with TRBJ1-2; D may be TRBD1 (5 bases). The CDR3 has 11 amino acids. Germline CDR1 is SNHLY and CDR2 is FYNNEI. V was pared by 8 bases and J by 8 bases, with 12 bases between. The CDR3 coding sequence is TGTGCCAGCTCTCCAGGGTTGGGCTACACCTTC. This gives the protein CASSPGLGYTF. The full variable domain, completed using reference TRBV2 and TRBJ1-2, is EPEVTQTPSHQVTQMGQEVILRCVPISNHLYFYWYRQILGQKVEFLVSFYNNEISEKSEIFDDQFSVERPDGSNFTLKIRSTKLEDSAMYFCASSPGLGYTFGSGTRLTVV.

For the CDR3, the DNA is TGCGCCAGCAGCGGAGACAGCGTAGATACGCAGTATTTT. This translates into CASSGDSVDTQYF. V usage is TRBV5-1 and J usage is TRBJ2-3; maybe TRBD1 (5 bases). Germline assignment: CDR1 SGHRS and CDR2 YFSETQ. The CDR3 sequence is 13 residues long. V shed 4 bases and J shed 5 bases, with 11 bases lying between them.

This clonotype showed up many times. The chain couples TRBV7-8 to TRBJ2-2, with a weak D call TRBD2 (7 bases). V lost 5 bases and J 4 bases, leaving 17 bases between the germline ends. CDR3 length: 16 amino acids. Per germline, CDR1 SGHVS and CDR2 FQNEAQ. The CDR3 region has the DNA TGTGCCAGCAGCCCCGGACTGGGAGGGGGCACCGGGGAGCTGTTTTTT. Protein: CASSPGLGGGTGELFF.

A word on this clonotype: An end of the junction does not agree with germline; a read error may underlie this. The rearrangement joins TRBV14 to TRBJ2-2; a possible D gene is TRBD2 (5 bases). Germline assignment: CDR1 SGHDN and CDR2 FVKESK. The CDR3 is made up of 13 amino acids. CDR3 nucleotide sequence: TGTGCCAGCAGCTGGGGTGGAACCGGGGAGCTGTCTTGG. Amino acid sequence: CASSWGGTGELSW.

The genes are TRBV25-1 and TRBJ2-7; 14 bases fit TRBD2. V was clipped by 11 bases and J by 4 bases; unmatched bases: 4. This CDR3 is built from 13 residues. CDR1 is MGHDK, CDR2 SYGVNS, per germline. The CDR3 sequence: CAVRTSGGYEQYF. CDR3 DNA sequence: TGTGCCGTCAGGACTAGCGGGGGGTACGAGCAGTACTTC.

This clonotype was picked up many times. This chain connects TRBV12-3 or TRBV12-4 to TRBJ1-4; D is possibly TRBD1 (6 bases). The CDR3 extends over 14 amino acids. The V gene lost 6 bases and the J gene lost 3 bases, with 11 bases spanning the gap. In DNA form, the CDR3 reads TGTGCCAGCAGGAGGGACATGGCTAATGAAAAACTGTTTTTT. It specifies CASRRDMANEKLFF.

This clonotype was seen ten or more times. The chain joins TRBV20-1 to TRBJ2-7, with 7 bases identical to TRBD2. The V gene's germline CDR1 is DFQATT and CDR2 SNEGSKA (reference sequence). The CDR3 runs to 13 residues. The J segment lost 4 bases and the V segment lost 1 base, leaving 4 bases of the junction unmatched. The CDR3 reads CSARVSAGYEQYF. In nucleotides, the CDR3 is TGCAGTGCTAGAGTGTCAGCGGGGTACGAGCAGTACTTC.

The genes are TRBV9 and TRBJ1-4; a possible D gene is TRBD1 (6 bases). Trimming cost V 4 bases and J 7 bases, with 11 bases left between them. Germline values: CDR1 SGDLS, CDR2 YYNGEE. The CDR3 contains 13 residues. The DNA for the CDR3 is TGTGCCAGCAGCCCAGGGGCTAGTGAAAAACTGTTTTTT. It is translated as CASSPGASEKLFF.

This clonotype occurred many times. The chain carries TRBV10-3 and TRBJ1-2; possible D gene TRBD1, 5 bases. The CDR3 runs 12 residues. CDR1 is ENHRY, CDR2 SYGVKD, per germline. V lost 4 bases and J lost 8, with 11 bases in between. The CDR3 DNA reads TGTGCCATCAGTGTTGGACAACTAGGCTACACCTTC. This sequence encodes CAISVGQLGYTF.

On this clonotype itself: One end of the junction varies from germline; a read error may be responsible. The chain carries TRBV7-9 and TRBJ2-2; D gene unclear. Germline CDR1 reads SEHNR; CDR2 reads FQNEAQ (reference sequence). The CDR3 runs to 13 residues. The CDR3 DNA follows: TGTGCCAGCAGCTTACGGCAGGACGCTGAGCAGTTTTTT. The encoded protein is CASSLRQDAEQFF.

This clonotype has just one count. The V and J genes are TRBV29-1 and TRBJ2-5; the match to TRBD2 covers 7 bases. CDR1 is SQVTM, CDR2 ANQGSEA, per germline. The CDR3 contains 14 residues. The trim removed 8 bases at V and 4 bases at J, leaving 13 bases unmatched. For the CDR3, the DNA is TGCAGCTCTGCGGGGGAGGACCACTCAGAGACCCAGTACTTC. This codes for CSSAGEDHSETQYF.

The rearrangement joins TRBV19 to TRBJ2-7; TRBD2 agrees at 7 bases. The junction had 11 bases not matched to a gene; V was cut back by 6 bases and J by 0 bases. CDR3 size: 16 residues. CDR1 and CDR2 (germline): LNHDA, SQIVND (reference sequence). This chain's CDR3 is CASSLTPGGYSYEQYF. CDR3 DNA: TGTGCCAGTAGCCTCACCCCGGGGGGTTACTCCTACGAGCAGTACTTC.

For this clonotype: Mismatch with germline at one junction end may stem from a read error. This rearrangement joins TRBV14 to TRBJ2-6; a weak D match, TRBD1 (5 bases). The CDR3 covers 15 residues. CDR1 and CDR2 (germline): SGHDN, FVKESK. DNA for the CDR3: TGTACCAGCAGCTTAGACAGCTCTGGGGCCAACGTCCTGACTTTC. This encodes CTSSLDSSGANVLTF.

This chain connects TRBV4-1 to TRBJ2-5; perhaps D is TRBD1 or TRBD2 (5 bases each). CDR1 is MGHRA and CDR2 is YSYEKL in the germline V gene. The CDR3 has 12 amino acids. Trimming took 4 bases from V and 6 from J, leaving 9 bases between them. In nucleotides, the CDR3 is TGCGCCAGCAGCCCAGAGGGGAAGACCCAGTACTTC. It specifies CASSPEGKTQYF.

The J gene is TRBJ1-5, the V gene TRBV19, with D hard to call. There are 13 residues in the CDR3. Trimming took 8 bases from V and 0 from J, leaving 8 bases between them. CDR1 and CDR2 (germline): LNHDA, SQIVND (reference sequence). The CDR3 DNA reads TGTGCCAGTGCCCAAAGTAGCAATCAGCCCCAGCATTTT. Amino acid sequence: CASAQSSNQPQHF.

There are many counts of this clonotype. The V and J genes are TRBV29-1 and TRBJ2-7; D may be TRBD2 (5 bases). V lost 4 bases and J 6 bases, leaving 10 bases between the germline ends. Germline V CDR1 and CDR2: SQVTM, ANQGSEA. The CDR3 consists of 11 residues. CDR3 loop: CSVAGSGEQYF. In DNA form, the CDR3 reads TGCAGCGTTGCGGGGAGTGGCGAGCAGTACTTC.

This clonotype has more than one count but fewer than ten. An end of the junction does not agree with germline; a read error may underlie this. The chain couples TRBV7-9 to TRBJ1-4, with unresolved D. Germline assignment: CDR1 SEHNR and CDR2 FQNEAQ (reference sequence). The CDR3 contains 14 residues. The CDR3 loop reads CASSRRENNEKLFF. The CDR3 nucleotides are TGCGCCAGCAGCCGACGGGAGAATAATGAAAAACTGTTTTTT.

This clonotype was detected ten times or more. The chain recombines TRBV20-1 with TRBJ1-4, with D perhaps TRBD1 (5 bases). Germline V gene sequence: CDR1 DFQATT, CDR2 SNEGSKA (reference sequence). This CDR3 spans 15 amino acids. V dropped 2 bases and J dropped 6 bases, with 16 bases sitting between them. CDR3 protein: CSARSLGGTDEKLFF. Written as DNA, the CDR3 is TGCAGTGCTAGATCCCTTGGGGGGACCGATGAAAAACTGTTTTTT.

The chain has TRBV7-8 and TRBJ2-3, with unresolved D. With 5 bases removed from V and 0 bases from J, the gap between germline ends came to 12 bases. This CDR3 has 15 amino acids. Germline V gene lookup returns CDR1 SGHVS and CDR2 FQNEAQ. The CDR3, as DNA: TGTGCCAGCAGCCAAATACCCGGGAGCACAGATACGCAGTATTTT. The encoded protein is CASSQIPGSTDTQYF.

This clonotype was seen only once. V and J are TRBV13 and TRBJ1-1, with D possibly TRBD1 on 5 matching bases. CDR3 size: 13 residues. Germline values: CDR1 PRHDT, CDR2 FYEKMQ (reference sequence). V lost 6 bases and J 5 bases, leaving 13 bases between the germline ends. Here the CDR3 DNA reads TGTGCCAGCAGGGGGCAAGTAGTGACTGAAGCTTTCTTT. It is translated as CASRGQVVTEAFF.

This chain uses TRBV19 with TRBJ1-6; D perhaps matches TRBD1 (5 bases). V lost 7 bases to trimming and J lost 7 bases, with 23 bases between them. CDR3 length: 17 amino acids. Germline V gene data show CDR1 as LNHDA and CDR2 as SQIVND (reference sequence). CDR3 residues: CASNAQGGYQPNSPLHF. The CDR3 bases are TGTGCCAGTAACGCTCAGGGAGGGTATCAGCCCAATTCACCCCTCCACTTT.

This clonotype was seen ten or more times. The chain couples TRBV29-1 to TRBJ1-1; D is ambiguous. V dropped 4 bases and J dropped 5 bases, with 14 bases sitting between them. Germline lookup yields CDR1 SQVTM and CDR2 ANQGSEA. This CDR3 is built from 13 residues. CDR3 in DNA: TGCAGCGTTGCAGTAGGCCTAGTAACTGAAGCTTTCTTT. Its protein product is CSVAVGLVTEAFF.

V usage is TRBV10-3 and J usage is TRBJ1-4; D ambiguous. The germline V and J ends were trimmed by 0 bases and 10 bases, with 0 bases remaining between them. This CDR3 spans 10 amino acids. The germline V gene has CDR1 ENHRY and CDR2 SYGVKD. CDR3 coding DNA: TGTGCCATCAGTGAGTCAAAACTGTTTTTT. Translation: CAISESKLFF.

Remarks on this clonotype: This may arise from a read error, as a much more abundant clone is one base away. The J gene is TRBJ1-1, the V gene TRBV19; 7 bases fit TRBD1. With 6 bases clipped from V and 0 bases from J, the junction kept 7 bases outside the gene matches. Germline V CDR1 and CDR2: LNHDA, SQIVND (reference sequence). This CDR3 has 15 residues. The CDR3, as DNA: TGTGCCAGTAGGCCCGGACAGGAGGTGAACACTGAAGCTTTCTTT. Translating it yields CASRPGQEVNTEAFF.

Of note for this clonotype: A much larger clonotype is one base distant, so this may be a read error. This CDR3 is missing its conserved last phenylalanine or tryptophan, likely due to a read error. V usage is TRBV20-1 and J usage is TRBJ2-5; 9 nucleotides agree with TRBD2. The CDR3 totals 14 residues. The junction had 5 bases not matched to a gene; V was cut back by 5 bases and J by 1 base. Germline CDR1 reads DFQATT; CDR2 reads SNEGSKA (reference sequence). For the CDR3, the DNA is TGCAGTGCTCACAAGACTAGCGGCCAAGAGACCCAGTACTTA. Its translation is CSAHKTSGQETQYL.

Of note for this clonotype: An end of the junction does not agree with germline; a read error may underlie this. The chain is built from TRBV12-3 or TRBV12-4 and TRBJ2-5; 7 bases are shared with TRBD2. CDR3 length equals 16 residues. In DNA, the CDR3 is TGTGCCAGCAGTCGTATGGATGGGGGGGTGGCAGAGGCCCAGTACTTC. This sequence encodes CASSRMDGGVAEAQYF.

This clonotype was detected ten times or more. The rearrangement uses TRBV24-1 and TRBJ1-4; no firm D call. Trimming stripped 4 bases from V and 2 bases from J, with 10 bases between. Germline V CDR1 and CDR2: KGHDR, SFDVKD. This CDR3 region has 15 residues. CDR3 DNA sequence: TGTGCCACCAGTGAACTGCGAAGGACTAATGAAAAACTGTTTTTT. Residues: CATSELRRTNEKLFF.